The present T cell receptor beta chain was sequenced within a study of cytomegalovirus exposure and HLA in healthy donors. This clone was recorded only once. Use of 60 Vbeta and 13 Jbeta primers characterized the PCR. Some clones are missing from TCRdb's copy, which holds only in-frame ones; the method was immunoSEQ multiplex PCR. The sample lists 90,000 to 120,000 clones, around 80% occurring once. The CDR3 has 15 residues. Trimming took 5 bases from V and 4 from J; bases not matched to a gene: 5. Germline CDR1 SGHTA, CDR2 FQGNSA. This TCR was sampled from a woman in her 40s in good health and CMV-seronegative. Sequencing was done on a sample of PBMCs. V is TRBV7-2 and J is TRBJ2-5, with 12 positions matching TRBD2. The CDR3 bases are TGTGCCAGCAGCACCCCTAGCGGGGGGGGAGAGACCCAGTACTTC. Its protein product is CASSTPSGGGETQYF.